A selection of T cell receptor beta chains follows, all from one sample in a study of T cell changes during pregnancy in multiple sclerosis. Here immunoSEQ multiplex PCR was the method, and the copy in TCRdb shows in-frame clones only, minus some. The top ten clones hold around an eighth of a sample with about 18,000 clones, over 70% of them seen once. Sequences were derived from CD8+ T cells from peripheral blood mononuclear cells, sampled in the third trimester of pregnancy. These receptors came from a female donor in good health, enrolled as a control in a pregnancy study. Both conserved end residues are part of each CDR3. The order of the fields is V gene, D gene, J gene, clone size, CDR3 protein, CDR3 DNA. The D gene is left open where the match is weak. Size is stated for part of the rows, as once, few or many counts, or as a class when the clone is expanded.

V: TRBV15
D: TRBD1
J: TRBJ1-2
size: .
CDR3: CATSGWTGDVHGYTF
DNA: TGTGCCACCAGCGGATGGACAGGGGATGTTCATGGCTACACCTTC

V: TRBV15
D: .
J: TRBJ1-2
size: .
CDR3: CATSRDRGANYGYTF
DNA: TGTGCCACCAGCAGGGATAGGGGTGCTAACTATGGCTACACCTTC

V: TRBV7-2
D: TRBD2
J: TRBJ2-7
size: .
CDR3: CASSDLAGRAYEQYF
DNA: TGTGCCAGCAGCGATCTAGCGGGGAGGGCCTACGAGCAGTACTTC

V: TRBV4-3
D: TRBD2
J: TRBJ2-7
size: .
CDR3: CASSQTSSGAYEQYF
DNA: TGCGCCAGCAGCCAAACGTCTAGCGGGGCCTACGAGCAGTACTTC

V: TRBV6-1
D: TRBD1
J: TRBJ1-1
size: .
CDR3: CASSEGQGRTEAFF
DNA: TGTGCCAGCAGTGAAGGACAGGGGAGGACTGAAGCTTTCTTT

V: TRBV28
D: .
J: TRBJ2-7
size: .
CDR3: CASSNLSYEQYF
DNA: TGTGCCAGCAGTAATCTCTCCTACGAGCAGTACTTC

V: TRBV28
D: TRBD1
J: TRBJ2-2
size: .
CDR3: CASRQGLNTGELFF
DNA: TGTGCCAGCCGACAGGGGTTGAACACCGGGGAGCTGTTTTTT

V: TRBV13
D: .
J: TRBJ1-3
size: .
CDR3: CASRGGLSGNTIYF
DNA: TGTGCCAGCAGGGGGGGTCTCTCTGGAAACACCATATATTTT

V: TRBV2
D: TRBD1
J: TRBJ2-3
size: .
CDR3: CASSENEGGARNTQYF
DNA: TGTGCCAGCAGTGAAAACGAAGGGGGCGCGAGAAATACGCAGTATTTT

V: TRBV5-1
D: .
J: TRBJ2-7
size: .
CDR3: CASSFRQDYEQYF
DNA: TGCGCCAGCAGCTTCCGACAGGACTACGAGCAGTACTTC

V: TRBV15
D: TRBD1
J: TRBJ2-2
size: .
CDR3: CATSQGAGAGGELFF
DNA: TGTGCCACCAGCCAGGGGGCAGGGGCCGGCGGGGAGCTGTTTTTT

V: TRBV5-6
D: TRBD2
J: TRBJ2-7
size: .
CDR3: CASSPLAGGLYEQYF
DNA: TGTGCCAGCAGCCCCCTGGCGGGAGGTCTATACGAGCAGTACTTC

V: TRBV15
D: .
J: TRBJ2-5
size: .
CDR3: CATSRDAEATETQYF
DNA: TGTGCCACCAGCAGAGATGCCGAGGCCACCGAGACCCAGTACTTC

V: TRBV2
D: .
J: TRBJ2-2
size: .
CDR3: CASSAWRQNTGELFF
DNA: TGTGCCAGCAGTGCATGGCGGCAGAACACCGGGGAGCTGTTTTTT

V: TRBV11-3
D: TRBD2
J: TRBJ2-2
size: .
CDR3: CASSSWTSEYTGELFF
DNA: TGTGCCAGCAGCTCCTGGACTAGCGAGTACACCGGGGAGCTGTTTTTT

V: TRBV7-7
D: TRBD2
J: TRBJ2-1
size: .
CDR3: CASSSSGGEQFF
DNA: TGTGCTAGCAGCTCAAGCGGGGGTGAGCAGTTCTTC

V: TRBV4-1
D: TRBD2
J: TRBJ2-3
size: medium-sized
CDR3: CASSQEGGYTDTQYF
DNA: TGCGCCAGCAGCCAAGAGGGGGGGTACACAGATACGCAGTATTTT

V: TRBV9
D: TRBD1
J: TRBJ1-1
size: .
CDR3: CASSETGEGEAFF
DNA: TGTGCCAGCAGCGAGACAGGGGAGGGTGAAGCTTTCTTT

V: TRBV4-1
D: TRBD1
J: TRBJ1-5
size: few
CDR3: CASSRGTGNNQPQHF
DNA: TGCGCCAGCAGCCGAGGGACAGGGAACAATCAGCCCCAGCATTTT

V: TRBV28
D: .
J: TRBJ1-2
size: .
CDR3: CASSFMAGHYGYTF
DNA: TGTGCCAGCAGTTTTATGGCAGGGCACTATGGCTACACCTTC

V: TRBV6-5
D: .
J: TRBJ2-1
size: .
CDR3: CASSRDTYNEQFF
DNA: TGTGCCAGCTCCAGGGATACCTACAATGAGCAGTTCTTC

V: TRBV30
D: .
J: TRBJ2-5
size: .
CDR3: CAWSRTFRETQYF
DNA: TGTGCCTGGAGTCGGACATTCAGAGAGACCCAGTACTTC

V: TRBV10-3
D: TRBD1
J: TRBJ1-6
size: .
CDR3: CAIGDLGQGNSPLHF
DNA: TGTGCCATCGGAGATTTGGGACAGGGGAATTCACCCCTCCACTTT

V: TRBV11-2
D: .
J: TRBJ2-2
size: .
CDR3: CASSPDSRSGELFF
DNA: TGTGCCAGCAGTCCTGACAGCAGATCCGGGGAGCTGTTTTTT

V: TRBV7-2
D: .
J: TRBJ2-1
size: once
CDR3: CASSLEWPFQFQNEQFF
DNA: TGTGCCAGCAGCTTAGAGTGGCCGTTTCAATTTCAAAATGAGCAGTTCTTC

V: TRBV6-1
D: .
J: TRBJ2-3
size: few
CDR3: CASSGGETDTQYF
DNA: TGTGCCAGCAGTGGGGGGGAGACAGATACGCAGTATTTT

V: TRBV5-1
D: .
J: TRBJ2-5
size: .
CDR3: CASIPEGQETQYF
DNA: TGCGCCAGCATCCCGGAGGGCCAAGAGACCCAGTACTTC

V: TRBV28
D: .
J: TRBJ2-1
size: .
CDR3: CASSLWIRVNEQFF
DNA: TGTGCCAGCAGTTTATGGATCAGGGTCAATGAGCAGTTCTTC

V: TRBV10-2
D: TRBD1
J: TRBJ2-7
size: .
CDR3: CASSADRVYEQYF
DNA: TGCGCCAGCAGCGCTGACAGGGTCTACGAGCAGTACTTC

V: TRBV15
D: .
J: TRBJ2-4
size: .
CDR3: CATSTKAETSENIQYF
DNA: TGTGCCACCAGCACCAAAGCGGAGACCTCGGAAAACATTCAGTACTTC

V: TRBV5-1
D: .
J: TRBJ2-7
size: .
CDR3: CASSLPGGTGARSSYEQYF
DNA: TGCGCCAGCAGCCTCCCCGGGGGGACGGGGGCGCGCAGCTCCTACGAGCAGTACTTC

V: TRBV11-2
D: .
J: TRBJ2-2
size: .
CDR3: CASSSTQGEGNTGELFF
DNA: TGTGCCAGCAGCTCGACACAGGGGGAGGGGAACACCGGGGAGCTGTTTTTT

V: TRBV27
D: TRBD1
J: TRBJ1-1
size: .
CDR3: CASRTGLDTEAFF
DNA: TGTGCCAGCAGGACAGGGTTGGACACTGAAGCTTTCTTT

V: TRBV6-5
D: .
J: TRBJ1-1
size: few
CDR3: CASGVGAEAFF
DNA: TGTGCCAGCGGGGTCGGGGCTGAAGCTTTCTTT

V: TRBV27
D: .
J: TRBJ1-2
size: .
CDR3: CASSSYLTGDYGYTF
DNA: TGTGCCAGCAGTTCGTACCTCACGGGGGACTATGGCTACACCTTC

V: TRBV4-1
D: TRBD1
J: TRBJ2-5
size: .
CDR3: CASSPGTGGGETQYF
DNA: TGCGCCAGCAGCCCCGGGACAGGGGGGGGAGAGACCCAGTACTTC

V: TRBV9
D: TRBD2
J: TRBJ2-1
size: .
CDR3: CASSPWTSGENEQFF
DNA: TGTGCCAGCAGCCCATGGACTAGCGGGGAAAATGAGCAGTTCTTC

V: TRBV19
D: TRBD2
J: TRBJ2-3
size: .
CDR3: CASSTGLAAYTQYF
DNA: TGTGCCAGTAGTACGGGACTAGCAGCTTATACGCAGTATTTT

V: TRBV29-1
D: TRBD1
J: TRBJ1-4
size: .
CDR3: CSVEDSFGTDNEKLFF
DNA: TGCAGCGTTGAAGATTCCTTTGGGACAGATAATGAAAAACTGTTTTTT

V: TRBV6-5
D: .
J: TRBJ1-1
size: .
CDR3: CASSYSWTDNTEAFF
DNA: TGTGCCAGCAGTTACTCCTGGACAGATAACACTGAAGCTTTCTTT